This TCR beta chain was captured in a study of blood T cell repertoires in COVID-19. V lost 5 bases, J lost 9 bases, and 4 bases stayed unmatched. This CDR3 region has 12 residues. Germline CDR1 and CDR2: SGHAT and FQNNGV. In the study's own analysis: Scientists estimated how many nucleated cells there were by amplifying reference gene primers. Libraries were prepared by immunoSEQ multiplex PCR; TCRdb keeps only in-frame clonotypes and omits some of them. That table is the source of V, J and clone size, and D and trimming were worked out from the DNA. The sample lists around 250,000 clones, about 87% seen once, with around 7.3% in the top ten.

The chain is built from TRBV11-2 and TRBJ2-1; 7 bases line up with TRBD1. This receptor was taken from a woman between 65 and 79 years old with active or convalescent COVID-19. Material for sequencing was peripheral blood. CDR3 coding DNA: TGTGCCAGCAGCCACAGGGGCGGTGAGCAGTTCTTC. This gives the protein CASSHRGGEQFF.